This TCR beta chain was sequenced during a study of STAT3 mutations in large granular lymphocyte leukemia. Study results and caveats: All newly emerging clones after therapy were STAT3 wild type. Every T-cell large granular lymphocyte leukemia patient had at least one immunodominant TCR beta clonotype.

This clone was detected a few times. Its antigen remains unknown. The repertoire was sequenced with immunoSEQ multiplex PCR; TCRdb's copy has only in-frame clones and lacks some. The repertoire consists of approximately 1,500 clones, with 45% to 65% occurring once and the leading ten covering 35% to 50%. Trimming left V 4 bases short and J 4 bases short, with 10 bases between. The germline V gene encodes CDR1 PRHDT and CDR2 FYEKMQ (reference sequence). The CDR3 covers 13 residues. This TCR derives from a man aged 60-69 years with T-cell large granular lymphocyte leukemia. Some clones in this sample may be carry-over from other donors' samples. The specimen sequenced was peripheral blood mononuclear cells. The chain couples TRBV13 to TRBJ1-2; D is possibly TRBD1 (6 bases). The CDR3 DNA sequence: TGTGCCAGCAGCTCCACAGGGATCTATGGCTACACCTTC. Its translation is CASSSTGIYGYTF.